This T cell receptor beta chain was captured in a study of graft-versus-host responses after intestinal transplantation. Study in general: Recipients obtained multivisceral, liver-intestinal, or isolated intestinal transplants. Recipients uniformly received anti-thymocyte globulin induction, followed by tacrolimus and steroids for roughly three years.

The CDR3 covers 11 residues. The germline CDR1 and CDR2 sequences are SGHAT and FQNNGV. V gave up 3 bases and J gave up 6 bases, with 3 bases separating them. As for this clone: Its antigen is not identified.

Generated by immunoSEQ multiplex PCR, the TCRdb table keeps only in-frame clones and is missing some. The sample has 70,000 to 80,000 clones; roughly 87% are singletons. The input for sequencing was unstimulated CD8+ T cells sorted from spleen or lymph node cells, taken before intestinal transplant. The chain joins TRBV11-2 to TRBJ2-1, with D unresolved. The TCR comes from a human donor who received an intestinal transplant. CDR3 amino acids: CASSLSNEQFF. CDR3 DNA sequence: TGTGCCAGCAGCTTGAGCAATGAGCAGTTCTTC.